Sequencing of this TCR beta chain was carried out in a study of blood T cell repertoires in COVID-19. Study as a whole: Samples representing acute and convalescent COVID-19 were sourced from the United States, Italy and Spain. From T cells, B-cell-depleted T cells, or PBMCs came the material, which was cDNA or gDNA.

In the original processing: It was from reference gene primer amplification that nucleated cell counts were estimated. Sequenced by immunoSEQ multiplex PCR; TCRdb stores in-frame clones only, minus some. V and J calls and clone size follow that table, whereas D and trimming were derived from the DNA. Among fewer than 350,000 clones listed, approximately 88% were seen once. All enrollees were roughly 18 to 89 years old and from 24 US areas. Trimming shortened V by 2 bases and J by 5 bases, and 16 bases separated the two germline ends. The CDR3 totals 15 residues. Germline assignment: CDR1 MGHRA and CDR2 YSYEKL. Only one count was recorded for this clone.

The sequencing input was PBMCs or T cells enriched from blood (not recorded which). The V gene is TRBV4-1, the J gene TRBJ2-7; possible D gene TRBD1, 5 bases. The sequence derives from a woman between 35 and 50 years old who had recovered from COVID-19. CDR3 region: CASSQQEARVNEQYF. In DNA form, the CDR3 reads TGCGCCAGCAGCCAACAAGAGGCCAGGGTGAACGAGCAGTACTTC.